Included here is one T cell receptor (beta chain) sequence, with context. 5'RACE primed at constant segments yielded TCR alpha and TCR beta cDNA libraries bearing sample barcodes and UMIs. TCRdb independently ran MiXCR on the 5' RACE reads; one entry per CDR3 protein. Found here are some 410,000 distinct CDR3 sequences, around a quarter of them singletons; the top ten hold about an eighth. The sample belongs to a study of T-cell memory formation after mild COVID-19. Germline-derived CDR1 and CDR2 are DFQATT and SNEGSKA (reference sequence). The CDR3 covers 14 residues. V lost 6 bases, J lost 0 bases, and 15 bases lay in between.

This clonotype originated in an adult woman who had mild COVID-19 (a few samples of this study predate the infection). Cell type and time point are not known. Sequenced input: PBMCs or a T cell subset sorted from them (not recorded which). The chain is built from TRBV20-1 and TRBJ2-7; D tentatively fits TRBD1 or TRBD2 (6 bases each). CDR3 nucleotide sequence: TGCAGTGCAGTAGGGGGGCTAAGCTCCTACGAGCAGTACTTC. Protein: CSAVGGLSSYEQYF.